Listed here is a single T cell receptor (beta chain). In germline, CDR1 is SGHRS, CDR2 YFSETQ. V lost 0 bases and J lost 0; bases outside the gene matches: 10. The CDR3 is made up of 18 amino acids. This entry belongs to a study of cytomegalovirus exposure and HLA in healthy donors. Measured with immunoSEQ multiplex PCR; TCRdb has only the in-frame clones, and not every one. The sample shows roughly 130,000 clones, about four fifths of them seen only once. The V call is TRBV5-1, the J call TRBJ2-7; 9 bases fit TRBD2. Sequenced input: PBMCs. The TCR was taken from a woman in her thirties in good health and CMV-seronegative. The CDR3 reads CASSLDVAGVQFSYEQYF. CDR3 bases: TGCGCCAGCAGCTTGGATGTAGCGGGGGTACAATTCTCCTACGAGCAGTACTTC.